This T cell receptor (beta chain) comes out of a study of cytomegalovirus exposure and HLA in healthy donors. Worth noting for this clone: Antigen unknown.

Study-level findings and limits: Sequence variants that were highly shared formed a cluster that was likely a sequencing artifact.

The germline CDR1 and CDR2 sequences are SGHTA and FQGNSA. This CDR3 is built from 16 residues. The ends lost 0 bases at V and 4 bases at J; junction bases unmatched: 8. The study ran its PCR with 60 Vbeta and 13 Jbeta primers. This table comes from immunoSEQ multiplex PCR, and its TCRdb copy is limited to in-frame clones, with some not included. The data contain 130,000 to 150,000 clones, around 77% of them singletons. The clonotype originates from a woman in her thirties or forties in good health and CMV-seropositive. What was sequenced was PBMCs. This chain joins TRBV7-2 and TRBJ2-5, with 7 positions matching TRBD1. This chain's CDR3 is CASSLAIGGARETQYF. For the CDR3, the DNA is TGTGCCAGCAGCTTAGCTATAGGGGGCGCCCGAGAGACCCAGTACTTC.